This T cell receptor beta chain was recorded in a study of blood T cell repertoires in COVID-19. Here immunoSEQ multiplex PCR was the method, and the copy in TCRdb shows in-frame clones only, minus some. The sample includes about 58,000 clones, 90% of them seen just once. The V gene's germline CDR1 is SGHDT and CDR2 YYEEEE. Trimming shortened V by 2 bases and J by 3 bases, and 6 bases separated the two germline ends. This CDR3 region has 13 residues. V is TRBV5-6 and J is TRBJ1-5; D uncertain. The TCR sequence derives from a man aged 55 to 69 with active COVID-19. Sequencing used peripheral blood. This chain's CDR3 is CASSFGDNQPQHF. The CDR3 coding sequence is TGTGCCAGCAGCTTCGGGGACAATCAGCCCCAGCATTTT.